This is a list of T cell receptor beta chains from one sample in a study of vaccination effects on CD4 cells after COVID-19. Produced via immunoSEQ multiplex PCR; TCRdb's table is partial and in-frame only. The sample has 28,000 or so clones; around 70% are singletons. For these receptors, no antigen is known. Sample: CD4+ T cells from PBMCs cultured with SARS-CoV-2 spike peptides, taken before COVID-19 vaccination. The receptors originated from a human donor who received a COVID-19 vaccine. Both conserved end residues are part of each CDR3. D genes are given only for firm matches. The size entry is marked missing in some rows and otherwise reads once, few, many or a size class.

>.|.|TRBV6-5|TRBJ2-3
CASSSQGDTQYF
TGTGCCAGCAGCTCACAGGGAGATACGCAGTATTTT
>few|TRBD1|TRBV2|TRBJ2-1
CASRLDRGSYNEQFF
TGTGCCAGCAGGCTTGACAGGGGGTCCTACAATGAGCAGTTCTTC
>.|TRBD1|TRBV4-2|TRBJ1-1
CASRFRDRDFSRAFF
TGTGCCAGCAGATTCCGGGACAGGGACTTTTCACGAGCTTTCTTT
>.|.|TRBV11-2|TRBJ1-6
CASSRWGGGNSPLHF
TGTGCCAGCAGCCGATGGGGCGGAGGGAATTCACCCCTCCACTTT
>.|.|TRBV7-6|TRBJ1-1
CASSLGPASGTEAFF
TGTGCCAGCAGCTTGGGGCCGGCCAGCGGCACTGAAGCTTTCTTT
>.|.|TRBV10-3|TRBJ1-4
CAISESGGSNEKLFF
TGTGCCATCAGTGAGTCGGGGGGTTCGAATGAAAAACTGTTTTTT
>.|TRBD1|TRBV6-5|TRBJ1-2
CASRTGPNYGYTF
TGTGCCAGCCGGACAGGGCCTAACTATGGCTACACCTTC
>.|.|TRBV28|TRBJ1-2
CASSSTLTDGYGYTF
TGTGCCAGCAGTTCGACTCTGACGGACGGATATGGCTACACCTTC
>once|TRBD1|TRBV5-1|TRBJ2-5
CASRTGVQETQYF
TGCGCCAGCAGGACAGGGGTTCAAGAGACCCAGTACTTC
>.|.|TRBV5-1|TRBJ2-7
CASSSNNYEQYF
TGCGCCAGCAGCTCAAATAACTACGAGCAGTACTTC
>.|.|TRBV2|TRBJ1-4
CASSESFDVSTIF
TGTGCCAGCAGTGAAAGTTTCGATGTTAGCACTATTTTT
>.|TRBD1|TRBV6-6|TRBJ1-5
CASSPGTGVVGPQHF
TGTGCCAGCAGCCCCGGGACAGGGGTCGTGGGACCCCAGCATTTT
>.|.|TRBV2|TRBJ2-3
CASSKRSTDTQYF
TGTGCCAGCAGCAAGCGTAGCACAGATACGCAGTATTTT
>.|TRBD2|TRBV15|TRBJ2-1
CATSRVLAGGAGQFF
TGTGCCACCAGCAGAGTTCTAGCGGGGGGGGCCGGGCAGTTCTTC
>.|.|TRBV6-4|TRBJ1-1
CASRRDPTTEAFF
TGTGCCAGCAGGCGGGACCCGACCACTGAAGCTTTCTTT
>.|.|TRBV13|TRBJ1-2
CASSRLGRANYGYTF
TGTGCCAGCAGCCGGTTGGGTCGGGCTAACTATGGCTACACCTTC
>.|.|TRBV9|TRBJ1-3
CASSVGTLSGNTIYF
TGTGCCAGCAGCGTAGGAACCCTCTCTGGAAACACCATATATTTT
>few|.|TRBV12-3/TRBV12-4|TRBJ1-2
CASTPSRPYGYTF
TGTGCCAGCACCCCAAGTCGGCCTTATGGCTACACCTTC
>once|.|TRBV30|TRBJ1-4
CAWSLGRLNEKLFF
TGTGCCTGGAGTCTTGGCAGACTAAATGAAAAACTGTTTTTT
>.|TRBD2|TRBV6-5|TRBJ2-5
CASRSSGKTQYF
TGTGCCAGCAGATCTAGCGGCAAGACCCAGTACTTC
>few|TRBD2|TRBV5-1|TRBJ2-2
CASSRYAGTSAFAGELFF
TGCGCCAGCAGCCGATATGCCGGGACTAGCGCTTTCGCCGGGGAGCTGTTTTTT
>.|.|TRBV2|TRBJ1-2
CASSAKTGLGDNYGYTF
TGTGCCAGCAGTGCCAAAACAGGGCTGGGAGATAACTATGGCTACACCTTC
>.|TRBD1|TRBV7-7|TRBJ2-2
CASSLYVQGATGELFF
TGTGCCAGCAGCTTATATGTGCAGGGGGCTACCGGGGAGCTGTTTTTT
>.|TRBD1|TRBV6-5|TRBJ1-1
CASSPRTGADTEAFF
TGTGCCAGCAGTCCCCGGACAGGGGCGGACACTGAAGCTTTCTTT
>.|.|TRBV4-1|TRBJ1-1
CASSQETGIRGTEAFF
TGCGCCAGCAGCCAAGAGACCGGCATACGAGGGACTGAAGCTTTCTTT
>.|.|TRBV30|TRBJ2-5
CAWNRAAQETQYF
TGTGCCTGGAATCGGGCAGCCCAAGAGACCCAGTACTTC
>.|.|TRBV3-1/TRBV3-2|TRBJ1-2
CASSQDEGWYGYTF
TGTGCCAGCAGCCAAGACGAGGGCTGGTATGGCTACACCTTC